Listed below are T cell receptor beta chains from one sample, sequenced in a study of blood T cells in healthy people across ages. TCRdb called the 5' RACE reads again in MiXCR, with one record for every CDR3 protein. The table includes approximately 1.5 million distinct CDR3 sequences, 30% to 35% detected once. Sequencing input: blood. Receptors were obtained from a woman in her 30s in good health. The CDR3 runs from the conserved cysteine through the conserved F or W. D genes are given only for firm matches. Only some rows state a clone size, as once, few, many or a class for expanded clones.

J gene | V gene | D gene | clone size | CDR3 protein | CDR3 DNA
TRBJ2-2 | TRBV11-2 | TRBD2 | - | CASSPTGGRTGELFF | TGTGCCAGCAGCCCTACGGGGGGACGGACCGGGGAGCTGTTTTTT
TRBJ1-6 | TRBV7-3 | TRBD1 | many | CASSSDRDSPLHF | TGCGCCAGCAGCTCTGACAGGGATTCACCCCTCCACTTT
TRBJ2-2 | TRBV6-1 | TRBD2 | - | CASRWTSGSGELFF | TGTGCCAGCAGATGGACTAGCGGGTCCGGGGAGCTGTTTTTT
TRBJ2-5 | TRBV20-1 | TRBD2 | - | CSARDFRTSDRETQYF | TGCAGTGCTAGAGATTTTAGGACTAGCGATCGAGAGACCCAGTACTTC
TRBJ1-1 | TRBV20-1 | - | few | CSAKSQRHTEAFF | TGCAGTGCTAAATCCCAGAGACACACTGAAGCTTTCTTT
TRBJ1-1 | TRBV30 | TRBD1 | - | CAWSSLGQANTEAFF | TGTGCCTGGAGTTCACTCGGACAGGCGAACACTGAAGCTTTCTTT
TRBJ2-7 | TRBV20-1 | TRBD2 | - | CSASNLAGGNEQYF | TGCAGTGCTAGTAATCTAGCGGGAGGGAACGAGCAGTACTTC
TRBJ2-5 | TRBV4-2 | - | - | CASSQEADLGTQYF | TGTGCCAGCAGCCAAGAAGCTGACCTTGGGACCCAGTACTTC
TRBJ1-2 | TRBV28 | - | many | CASSLSSGGYTF | TGTGCCAGCAGTTTATCCAGTGGTGGCTACACCTTC
TRBJ2-7 | TRBV29-1 | - | - | CSVAGGLVSYEQYF | TGCAGCGTAGCCGGAGGCCTCGTCTCCTACGAGCAGTACTTC
TRBJ2-5 | TRBV28 | TRBD2 | few | CASSLPGSSGAYQETQYF | TGTGCCAGCAGTTTACCGGGTTCTAGCGGAGCGTACCAAGAGACCCAGTACTTC